This T cell receptor (beta chain) was sequenced during a study of PD-1 blockade in classical Hodgkin lymphoma. The study's findings and limits: According to reports, newly diagnosed patients had lower baseline TCR diversity than healthy donors, and relapsed/refractory patients had lower baseline TCR diversity still. For complete responders, baseline diversity was comparable to that of newly diagnosed patients.

The length of the CDR3 is 15 residues. Germline V gene lookup returns CDR1 SGDLS and CDR2 YYNGEE. With 4 bases clipped from V and 5 bases from J, the junction kept 6 bases outside the gene matches. Assay: immunoSEQ multiplex PCR; the TCRdb copy retains only in-frame clones and omits some. The sample carries roughly 50,000 clones, about 89% recorded once. On this clone itself: Its target is not known.

Time point specified: cycle 4 day 1 (C4D1), after 6 weeks of nivolumab. Every patient was affected by relapse after autologous stem cell transplantation, while exposure to brentuximab vedotin was not uniform. This clonotype was obtained from a human donor with classical Hodgkin lymphoma. The sequenced sample was peripheral blood mononuclear cells (PBMCs), obtained before the fourth cycle of nivolumab. The chain uses TRBV9 and TRBJ2-2, with 9 bases fitting TRBD1. The CDR3 nucleotides are TGTGCCAGCAGCTCACAGGGGGCGCTTACCGGGGAGCTGTTTTTT. Amino acid sequence: CASSSQGALTGELFF. Full variable domain (missing parts from reference TRBV9 and TRBJ2-2): DSGVTQTPKHLITATGQRVTLRCSPRSGDLSVYWYQQSLDQGLQFLIQYYNGEERAKGNILERFSAQQFPDLHSELNLSSLELGDSALYFCASSSQGALTGELFFGEGSRLTVL.